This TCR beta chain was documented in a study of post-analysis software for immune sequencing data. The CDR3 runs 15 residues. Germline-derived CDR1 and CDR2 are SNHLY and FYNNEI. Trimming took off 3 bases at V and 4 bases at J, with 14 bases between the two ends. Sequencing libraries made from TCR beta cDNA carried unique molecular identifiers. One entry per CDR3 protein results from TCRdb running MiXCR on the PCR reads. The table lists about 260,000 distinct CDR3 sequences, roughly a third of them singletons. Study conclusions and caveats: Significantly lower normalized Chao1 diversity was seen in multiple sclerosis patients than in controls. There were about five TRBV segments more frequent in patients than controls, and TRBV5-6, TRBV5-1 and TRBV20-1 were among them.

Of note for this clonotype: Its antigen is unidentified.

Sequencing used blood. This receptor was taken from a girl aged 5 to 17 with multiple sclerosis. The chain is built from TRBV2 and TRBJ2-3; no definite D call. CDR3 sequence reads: CASSDQSSVADTQYF. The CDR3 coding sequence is TGTGCCAGCAGTGACCAGAGCTCCGTCGCAGATACGCAGTATTTT. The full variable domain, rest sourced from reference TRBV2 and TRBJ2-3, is EPEVTQTPSHQVTQMGQEVILRCVPISNHLYFYWYRQILGQKVEFLVSFYNNEISEKSEIFDDQFSVERPDGSNFTLKIRSTKLEDSAMYFCASSDQSSVADTQYFGPGTRLTVL.